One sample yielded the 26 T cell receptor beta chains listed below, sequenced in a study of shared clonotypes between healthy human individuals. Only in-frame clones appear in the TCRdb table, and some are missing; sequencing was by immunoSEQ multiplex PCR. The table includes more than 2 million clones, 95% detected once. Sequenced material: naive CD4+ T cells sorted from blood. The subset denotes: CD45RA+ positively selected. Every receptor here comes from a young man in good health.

In DNA, the CDR3 is TGTGCCAGTAGTTCGGGACAGGCCATCTACGAGCAGTACTTC. Protein product: CASSSGQAIYEQYF. This rearrangement joins TRBV19 to TRBJ2-7, with 8 bases aligning to TRBD1. Germline V gene sequence: CDR1 LNHDA, CDR2 SQIVND (reference sequence). This CDR3 has 14 amino acids. V lost 5 bases and J lost 3; bases outside the gene matches: 6. The variable domain in full, with the rest retrieved from reference TRBV19 and TRBJ2-7, is DGGITQSPKYLFRKEGQNVTLSCEQNLNHDAMYWYRQDPGQGLRLIYYSQIVNDFQKGDIAEGYSVSREKKESFPLTVTSAQKNPTAFYLCASSSGQAIYEQYFGPGTRLTVT.

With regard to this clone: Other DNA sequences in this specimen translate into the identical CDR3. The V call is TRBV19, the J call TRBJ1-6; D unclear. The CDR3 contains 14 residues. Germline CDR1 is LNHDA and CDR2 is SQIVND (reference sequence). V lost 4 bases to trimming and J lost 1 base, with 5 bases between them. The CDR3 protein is CASSTGSYNSPLHF. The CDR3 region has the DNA TGTGCCAGTAGTACGGGGTCCTATAATTCACCCCTCCACTTT.

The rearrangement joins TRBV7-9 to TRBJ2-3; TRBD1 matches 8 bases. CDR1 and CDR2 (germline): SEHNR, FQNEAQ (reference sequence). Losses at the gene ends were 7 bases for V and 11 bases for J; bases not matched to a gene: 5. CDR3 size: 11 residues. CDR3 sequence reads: CASTLDRGQYF. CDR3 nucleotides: TGTGCCAGCACCCTAGACAGGGGGCAGTATTTT.

The CDR3 DNA sequence: TGCGCCAGCAGCTTGGATCGGGGATTTCGAGGCACAGATACGCAGTATTTT. As protein: CASSLDRGFRGTDTQYF. The chain recombines TRBV5-1 with TRBJ2-3, with D possibly being TRBD2 (5 bases). This CDR3 comprises 17 residues. Germline CDR1 and CDR2: SGHRS and YFSETQ. V was trimmed by 0 bases and J by 1 base, leaving 15 bases between them. Full variable domain (remainder filled in from reference TRBV5-1 and TRBJ2-3): KAGVTQTPRYLIKTRGQQVTLSCSPISGHRSVSWYQQTPGQGLQFLFEYFSETQRNKGNFPGRFSGRQFSNSRSEMNVSTLELGDSALYLCASSLDRGFRGTDTQYFGPGTRLTVL.

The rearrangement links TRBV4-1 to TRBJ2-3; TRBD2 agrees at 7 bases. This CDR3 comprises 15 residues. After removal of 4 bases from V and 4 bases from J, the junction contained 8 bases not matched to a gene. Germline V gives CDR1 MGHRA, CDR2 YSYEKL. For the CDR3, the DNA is TGCGCCAGCAGCCTCGGCGGGGGAGTCGCAGATACGCAGTATTTT. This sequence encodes CASSLGGGVADTQYF.

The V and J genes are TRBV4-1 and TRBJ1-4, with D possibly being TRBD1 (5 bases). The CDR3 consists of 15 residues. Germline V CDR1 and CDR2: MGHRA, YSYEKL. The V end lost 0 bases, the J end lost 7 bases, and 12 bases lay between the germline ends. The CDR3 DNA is TGCGCCAGCAGCCAAGATTCAGGGTATGGTGAAAAACTGTTTTTT. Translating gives CASSQDSGYGEKLFF.

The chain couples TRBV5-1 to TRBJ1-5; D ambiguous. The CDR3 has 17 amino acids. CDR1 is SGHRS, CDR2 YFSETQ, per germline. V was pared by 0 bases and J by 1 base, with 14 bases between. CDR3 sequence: CASSLDDRQVSNQPQHF. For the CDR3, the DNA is TGCGCCAGCAGCTTGGACGATAGGCAGGTCAGCAATCAGCCCCAGCATTTT.

CDR3 in amino acids: CASSDRVHEQYF. The DNA for the CDR3 is TGTGCCAGCAGTGACAGGGTCCACGAGCAGTACTTC. The chain recombines TRBV27 with TRBJ2-7; 7 positions agree with TRBD1. The CDR3 sequence is 12 residues long. J gave up 5 bases and V 5 bases, and 3 bases lay outside the gene matches. Germline assignment: CDR1 MNHEY and CDR2 SMNVEV (reference sequence).

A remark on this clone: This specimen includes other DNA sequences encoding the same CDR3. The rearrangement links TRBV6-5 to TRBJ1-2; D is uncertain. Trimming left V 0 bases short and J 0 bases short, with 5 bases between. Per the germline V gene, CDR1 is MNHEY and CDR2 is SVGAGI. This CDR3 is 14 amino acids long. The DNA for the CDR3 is TGTGCCAGCAGTTACTCAACCGCTAACTATGGCTACACCTTC. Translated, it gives CASSYSTANYGYTF.

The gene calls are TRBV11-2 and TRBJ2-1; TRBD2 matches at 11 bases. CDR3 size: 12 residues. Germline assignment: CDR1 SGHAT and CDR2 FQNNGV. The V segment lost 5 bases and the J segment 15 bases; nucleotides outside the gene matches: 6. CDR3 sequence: CASSPRTSGPFF. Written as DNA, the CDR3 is TGTGCCAGCAGCCCTAGGACTAGCGGGCCGTTCTTC.

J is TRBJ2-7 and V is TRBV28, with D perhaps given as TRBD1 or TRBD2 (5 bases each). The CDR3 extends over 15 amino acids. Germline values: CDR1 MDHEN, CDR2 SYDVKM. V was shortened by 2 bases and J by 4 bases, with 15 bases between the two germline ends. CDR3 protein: CASSLDSVGNYEQYF. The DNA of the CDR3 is TGTGCCAGCAGTTTAGACAGCGTCGGGAATTACGAGCAGTACTTC.

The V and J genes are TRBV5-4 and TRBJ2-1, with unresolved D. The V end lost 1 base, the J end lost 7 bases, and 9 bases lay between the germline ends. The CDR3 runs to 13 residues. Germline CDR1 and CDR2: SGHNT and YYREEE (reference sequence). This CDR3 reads CASSLPVGNEQFF. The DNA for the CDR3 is TGTGCCAGCAGCTTGCCTGTCGGGAATGAGCAGTTCTTC.

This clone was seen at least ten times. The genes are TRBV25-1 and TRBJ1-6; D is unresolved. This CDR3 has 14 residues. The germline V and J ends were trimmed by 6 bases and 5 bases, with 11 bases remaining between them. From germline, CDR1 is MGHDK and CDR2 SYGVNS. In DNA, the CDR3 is TGTGCCAGCAGATGGACTCTGGATAATTCACCCCTCCACTTT. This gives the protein CASRWTLDNSPLHF.

This CDR3 reads CSVAKQQGYEQYF. The CDR3 nucleotides read TGCAGCGTTGCCAAACAGCAAGGATACGAGCAGTACTTC. The V call is TRBV29-1, the J call TRBJ2-7; D remains unclear. CDR3 length: 13 residues. Per germline, CDR1 SQVTM and CDR2 ANQGSEA. V lost 4 bases to trimming and J lost 4 bases, with 14 bases between them.

The CDR3 loop reads CASSYSKGTQYF. In nucleotides, the CDR3 is TGTGCCAGCAGTTACTCCAAGGGTACGCAGTATTTT. The chain couples TRBV6-5 to TRBJ2-3; D is undetermined. This CDR3 has 12 residues. Trimming shortened V by 0 bases and J by 8 bases, and 6 bases separated the two germline ends. Germline assignment: CDR1 MNHEY and CDR2 SVGAGI.

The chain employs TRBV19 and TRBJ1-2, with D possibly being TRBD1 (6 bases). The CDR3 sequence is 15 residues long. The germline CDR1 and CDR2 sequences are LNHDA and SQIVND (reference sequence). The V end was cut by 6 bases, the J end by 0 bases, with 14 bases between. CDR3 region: CASRTGTPTNYGYTF. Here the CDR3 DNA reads TGTGCCAGTAGAACCGGGACACCAACTAACTATGGCTACACCTTC.

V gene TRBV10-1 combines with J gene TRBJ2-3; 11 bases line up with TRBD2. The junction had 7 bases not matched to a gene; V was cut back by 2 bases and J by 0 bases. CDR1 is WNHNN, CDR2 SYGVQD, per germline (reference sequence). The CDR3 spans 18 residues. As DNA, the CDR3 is TGCGCCAGCAGTGAGCTCCCCTGGACTAGCGGGAGCACAGATACGCAGTATTTT. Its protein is CASSELPWTSGSTDTQYF.

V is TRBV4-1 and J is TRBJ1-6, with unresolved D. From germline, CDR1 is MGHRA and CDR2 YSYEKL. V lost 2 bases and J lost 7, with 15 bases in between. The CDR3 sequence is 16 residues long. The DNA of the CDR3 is TGCGCCAGCAGCCAATTGGCTGGACCGATAAATTCACCCCTCCACTTT. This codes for CASSQLAGPINSPLHF.

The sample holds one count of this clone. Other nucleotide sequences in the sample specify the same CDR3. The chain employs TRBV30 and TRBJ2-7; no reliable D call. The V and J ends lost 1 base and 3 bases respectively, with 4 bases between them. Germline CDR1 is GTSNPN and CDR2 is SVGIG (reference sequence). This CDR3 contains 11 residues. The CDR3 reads CAWSGNYEQYF. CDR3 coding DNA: TGTGCCTGGAGTGGCAACTACGAGCAGTACTTC.

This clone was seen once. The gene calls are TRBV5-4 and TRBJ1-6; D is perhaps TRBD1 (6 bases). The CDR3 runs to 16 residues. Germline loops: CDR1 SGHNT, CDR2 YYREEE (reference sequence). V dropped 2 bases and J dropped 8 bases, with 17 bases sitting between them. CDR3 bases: TGTGCCAGCAGCTTTGGGGGGATACAGGGAGATTCACCCCTCCACTTT. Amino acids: CASSFGGIQGDSPLHF.

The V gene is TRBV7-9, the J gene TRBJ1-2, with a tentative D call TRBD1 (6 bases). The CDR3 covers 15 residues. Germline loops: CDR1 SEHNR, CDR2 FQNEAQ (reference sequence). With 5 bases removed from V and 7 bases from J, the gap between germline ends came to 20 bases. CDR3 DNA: TGTGCCAGCAGCACCCCTGGCAGGGGAGAAGGTGGCTACACCTTC. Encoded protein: CASSTPGRGEGGYTF.

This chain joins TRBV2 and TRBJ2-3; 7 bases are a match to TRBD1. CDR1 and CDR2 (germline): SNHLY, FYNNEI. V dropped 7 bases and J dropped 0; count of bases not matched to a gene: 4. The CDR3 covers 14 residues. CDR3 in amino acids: CASNKDRSTDTQYF. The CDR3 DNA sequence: TGTGCCAGCAACAAGGACAGGAGCACAGATACGCAGTATTTT.

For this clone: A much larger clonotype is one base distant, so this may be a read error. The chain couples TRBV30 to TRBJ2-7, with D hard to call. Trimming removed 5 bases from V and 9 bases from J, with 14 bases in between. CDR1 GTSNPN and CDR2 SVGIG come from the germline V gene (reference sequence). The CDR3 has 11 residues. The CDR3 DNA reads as TGTGCCTGGGGTTCGGACCTGTGGCAGTACTTC. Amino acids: CAWGSDLWQYF.

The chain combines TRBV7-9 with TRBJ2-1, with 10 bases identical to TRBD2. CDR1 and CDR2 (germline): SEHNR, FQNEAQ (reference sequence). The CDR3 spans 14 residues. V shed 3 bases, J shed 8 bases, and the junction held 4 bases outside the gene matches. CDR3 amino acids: CASSLGLARDEQFF. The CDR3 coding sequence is TGTGCCAGCAGCTTGGGACTAGCGAGGGATGAGCAGTTCTTC.

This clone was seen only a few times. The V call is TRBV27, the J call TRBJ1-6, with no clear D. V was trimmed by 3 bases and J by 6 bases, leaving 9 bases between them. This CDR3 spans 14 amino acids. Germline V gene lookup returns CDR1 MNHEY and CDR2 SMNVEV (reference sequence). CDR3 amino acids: CASSFRSTNSPLHF. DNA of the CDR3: TGTGCCAGCAGTTTTCGGTCGACTAATTCACCCCTCCACTTT.

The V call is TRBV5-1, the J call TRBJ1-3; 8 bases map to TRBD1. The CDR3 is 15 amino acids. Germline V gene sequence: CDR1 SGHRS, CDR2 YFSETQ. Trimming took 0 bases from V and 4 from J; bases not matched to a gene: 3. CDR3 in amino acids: CASSLARGPGNTIYF. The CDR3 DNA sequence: TGCGCCAGCAGCTTGGCCAGGGGGCCCGGAAACACCATATATTTT.